Shown below are 18 T cell receptor beta chains from a single sample sequenced in a study of PD-L1 blockade in urothelial cancer. Time point specified: peripheral blood 6 weeks after treatment start. The data were produced by immunoSEQ multiplex PCR, yet TCRdb's version contains in-frame clones alone and is incomplete. The sample has tens of thousands of clones; 70% to 85% are singletons. The input for sequencing was PBMCs, taken around atezolizumab (anti-PD-L1) treatment. The receptor set was obtained from a man aged 45 to 65 with urothelial cancer.

The chain joins TRBV6-5 to TRBJ2-1; weak D call: TRBD2 (6 bases). The germline CDR1 and CDR2 sequences are MNHEY and SVGAGI. The CDR3 has 14 residues. Trimming took off 5 bases at V and 7 bases at J, with 15 bases between the two ends. The CDR3 DNA sequence: TGTGCCAGCAGTCAACGGGACTTATTAAATGAGCAGTTCTTC. Translated: CASSQRDLLNEQFF.

The chain recombines TRBV10-2 with TRBJ1-1, with 8 positions matching TRBD1. V shed 7 bases and J 0 bases; nucleotides not matched to a gene: 19. The V gene's germline CDR1 is WSHSY and CDR2 SAAADI. The CDR3 covers 19 residues. CDR3 sequence (DNA): TGCGCCAGCACAAGCCTACGACAGGGGACAAAACCAATGAACACTGAAGCTTTCTTT. Translation gives CASTSLRQGTKPMNTEAFF.

The chain links TRBV21-1 to TRBJ1-5. TRBV21-1 is annotated as a pseudogene. CDR3 length equals 16 residues. CDR3 sequence reads: CASSTPGLSGNQPQHF. The CDR3 bases are TGTGCCAGCAGCACCCCGGGACTGTCGGGCAATCAGCCCCAGCATTTT.

This chain links TRBV27 with TRBJ2-5; 7 nucleotides align to TRBD1. The CDR3 runs to 14 residues. V lost 6 bases, J lost 0 bases, and 4 bases stayed unmatched. Per the germline V gene, CDR1 is MNHEY and CDR2 is SMNVEV (reference sequence). In DNA form, the CDR3 reads TGTGCCAGCAGGAGACAGGGCCACCAAGAGACCCAGTACTTC. Translated, it gives CASRRQGHQETQYF.

The chain is built from TRBV7-9 and TRBJ2-1, with TRBD2 identical over 14 bases. CDR1 is SEHNR, CDR2 FQNEAQ, per germline (reference sequence). V lost 5 bases to trimming and J lost 7 bases; unmatched junction nucleotides: 7. The CDR3 sequence is 16 residues long. The CDR3 DNA reads as TGTGCCAGCAGCCATCGGACTAGCGGGGGGTGGAATGAGCAGTTCTTC. Amino acids: CASSHRTSGGWNEQFF.

The V and J genes are TRBV7-8 and TRBJ1-3, with D perhaps TRBD1 (5 bases). The CDR3 is made up of 17 amino acids. Germline V gives CDR1 SGHVS, CDR2 FQNEAQ. V lost 4 bases and J 2 bases, leaving 18 bases between the germline ends. The CDR3 loop is CASSYLGLAGTGNTIYF. CDR3 sequence (DNA): TGTGCCAGCAGCTATCTAGGCTTAGCAGGGACTGGAAACACCATATATTTT. The complete variable domain, with remaining parts taken from reference TRBV7-8 and TRBJ1-3, reads GAGVSQSPRYKVAKRGQDVALRCDPISGHVSLFWYQQALGQGPEFLTYFQNEAQLDKSGLPSDRFFAERPEGSVSTLKIQRTQQEDSAVYLCASSYLGLAGTGNTIYFGEGSWLTVV.

V and J are TRBV29-1 and TRBJ2-7; 13 bases are a match to TRBD2. Germline V CDR1 and CDR2: SQVTM, ANQGSEA. This CDR3 has 16 amino acids. The junction had 12 bases not matched to a gene; V was cut back by 6 bases and J by 4 bases. Here the CDR3 reads CSVGEGLAGLNYEQYF. The CDR3 DNA is TGCAGCGTAGGCGAGGGACTAGCGGGACTTAATTACGAGCAGTACTTC.

The chain combines TRBV28 with TRBJ2-7, with TRBD1 identical over 8 bases. V shed 5 bases and J 1 base; nucleotides not matched to a gene: 7. Germline lookup yields CDR1 MDHEN and CDR2 SYDVKM. The CDR3 loop spans 15 amino acids. Here the CDR3 DNA reads TGTGCCAGCAGTCCGGGGACAGGCGATTCCTACGAGCAGTACTTC. It encodes CASSPGTGDSYEQYF.

The chain employs TRBV6-6 and TRBJ2-7; 7 nucleotides align to TRBD1. Trimming removed 3 bases from V and 2 bases from J; junction bases left unmatched: 10. Germline-derived CDR1 and CDR2 are MNHNY and SVGAGI (reference sequence). CDR3 size: 16 residues. Here the CDR3 reads CASSYTPGTAAYEQYF. The CDR3 DNA follows: TGTGCCAGCAGTTATACTCCCGGGACAGCAGCCTACGAGCAGTACTTC.

A single count supports this clone. The chain couples TRBV27 to TRBJ1-5, with a possible D match to TRBD1 (5 bases). The CDR3 is 16 amino acids. The germline CDR1 and CDR2 sequences are MNHEY and SMNVEV (reference sequence). Trimming removed 5 bases from V and 0 bases from J, with 14 bases in between. The CDR3 nucleotides read TGTGCCAGCAGTAGGCAGGGAATTGGTAGCAATCAGCCCCAGCATTTT. Translating it yields CASSRQGIGSNQPQHF.

As DNA, the CDR3 is TGTGCCAGCAGCGTAACGGGGGGCCCTACCAACACTGAAGCTTTCTTT. Residues: CASSVTGGPTNTEAFF. V and J are TRBV9 and TRBJ1-1; a weak D match, TRBD1 (6 bases). The length of the CDR3 is 16 residues. V was shortened by 1 base and J by 2 bases, with 15 bases between the two germline ends. CDR1 is SGDLS, CDR2 YYNGEE, per germline. Full variable domain (missing parts from reference TRBV9 and TRBJ1-1): DSGVTQTPKHLITATGQRVTLRCSPRSGDLSVYWYQQSLDQGLQFLIQYYNGEERAKGNILERFSAQQFPDLHSELNLSSLELGDSALYFCASSVTGGPTNTEAFFGQGTRLTVV.

V gene TRBV19 combines with J gene TRBJ2-3; 12 bases line up with TRBD1. The CDR3 spans 15 residues. CDR1 is LNHDA and CDR2 is SQIVND in the germline V gene (reference sequence). J was trimmed by 4 bases and V by 4 bases; bases with no gene match: 3. The CDR3 DNA sequence: TGTGCCAGTAGTAACCGGGACAGGGGGCCAGATACGCAGTATTTT. Amino acids: CASSNRDRGPDTQYF.

This chain joins TRBV29-1 and TRBJ1-2, with D tentatively TRBD1 (6 bases). The CDR3 contains 12 residues. V was pared by 6 bases and J by 1 base, with 9 bases between. Germline CDR1 SQVTM, CDR2 ANQGSEA. CDR3 in amino acids: CSVEGHNYGYTF. CDR3 in DNA: TGCAGCGTCGAGGGACATAACTATGGCTACACCTTC.

The rearrangement links TRBV28 to TRBJ2-1; 13 nucleotides match TRBD2. The CDR3 runs to 16 residues. CDR1 and CDR2 (germline): MDHEN, SYDVKM. V lost 7 bases and J lost 8; bases outside the gene matches: 11. The CDR3 nucleotides read TGTGCCAGCACAACCTGGACTAGCGGGAGTAGTCATGAGCAGTTCTTC. Encoded protein: CASTTWTSGSSHEQFF.

There are a few counts of this clone. The chain employs TRBV7-9 and TRBJ1-2; TRBD1 matches 8 bases. Germline CDR1 is SEHNR and CDR2 is FQNEAQ (reference sequence). Trimming cost V 5 bases and J 7 bases; bases outside gene matches: 18. The CDR3 runs 17 residues. This CDR3 is CASSLSIGQGFISGYTF. The CDR3 DNA reads TGTGCCAGCAGCCTGTCGATTGGACAGGGATTTATCTCTGGCTACACCTTC.

The V gene is TRBV4-1, the J gene TRBJ2-3, with TRBD1 matching over 9 bases. Per the germline V gene, CDR1 is MGHRA and CDR2 is YSYEKL. The CDR3 contains 15 residues. The V gene end was trimmed by 4 bases and the J gene end by 4 bases; junction bases not matched to a gene: 6. The CDR3 bases are TGCGCCAGCAGCCCTCCGGGACAGGGTTCAGATACGCAGTATTTT. It is translated as CASSPPGQGSDTQYF.

This sequence joins TRBV15 and TRBJ2-6; 7 bases line up with TRBD2. CDR1 is LNHNV and CDR2 is YYDKDF in the germline V gene (reference sequence). Trimming removed 0 bases from V and 13 bases from J; junction bases left unmatched: 6. This CDR3 has 14 amino acids. The CDR3, as DNA: TGTGCCACCAGCAGAGATTTGGGGGGGGTTGTCCTGACTTTC. Amino acid sequence: CATSRDLGGVVLTF.

This clone was seen a few times. This chain links TRBV18 with TRBJ2-5; D may be TRBD2 (5 bases). Looked up from germline, CDR1 is KGHSH and CDR2 is LQKENI. The ends were cut back, 4 bases at V and 2 bases at J, with 14 bases in the middle. The CDR3 has 15 amino acids. This CDR3 is CASSHAGNQQETQYF. For the CDR3, the DNA is TGTGCCAGCTCACACGCCGGGAACCAACAAGAGACCCAGTACTTC.